One sample yielded the 3 T cell receptor beta chains listed below, sequenced in a study of blood T cells in healthy people across ages. The use of a sample-barcoded 5' primer and a J-beta primer mix characterized a second PCR of 7 to 11 cycles. MiXCR was run by TCRdb on the 5' RACE reads, yielding one entry per CDR3 protein. The table has 750,000 to 850,000 distinct CDR3 sequences, around 25% seen once. These records were also assigned to another study, of T cells of mothers and their children.

Sequences were obtained from blood. All receptors derive from a boy aged 5-17 years in good health.

The chain links TRBV7-3 to TRBJ2-6; D not certain. Trimming took off 3 bases at V and 4 bases at J, with 10 bases between the two ends. There are 15 residues in the CDR3. Germline CDR1 SGHTA, CDR2 FQGTGA. CDR3 in amino acids: CASSFDSAGANVLTF. CDR3 coding DNA: TGTGCCAGCAGCTTCGACTCGGCCGGGGCCAACGTCCTGACTTTC. Based on the CDR3 plus reference TRBV7-3 and TRBJ2-6, the full variable domain is GAGVSQTPSNKVTEKGKYVELRCDPISGHTALYWYRQSLGQGPEFLIYFQGTGAADDSGLPNDRFFAVRPEGSVSTLKIQRTERGDSAVYLCASSFDSAGANVLTFGAGSRLTVL.

This chain links TRBV11-2 with TRBJ2-5, with D possibly being TRBD1 or TRBD2 (5 bases each). The closer fit of TRBJ2-7 to the DNA end suggests the J call may be wrong. This CDR3 spans 15 amino acids. CDR1 and CDR2 (germline): SGHAT, FQNNGV. Here the CDR3 reads CASSLEGRAFYEQYF. The CDR3 coding sequence is TGTGCCAGCAGCTTAGAGGGACGAGCTTTCTACGAGCAGTACTTC.

This chain's CDR3 is CASSYSGQGGAKNIQYF. Written as DNA, the CDR3 is TGTGCCAGCAGTTACTCAGGGCAGGGTGGAGCCAAAAACATTCAGTACTTC. This chain links TRBV6-5 with TRBJ2-4, with D tentatively TRBD1 (5 bases). Germline values: CDR1 MNHEY, CDR2 SVGAGI. CDR3 length: 17 residues. V shed 0 bases and J shed 0 bases, with 12 bases lying between them.